This TCR beta chain came from a study of blood T cell repertoires in COVID-19. Assay used: immunoSEQ multiplex PCR; TCRdb lists only in-frame clones, some missing. The sample records roughly 32,000 clones, 85% to 95% being singletons. Sequences were obtained from peripheral blood. The receptor was isolated from a male donor with active COVID-19.

CDR3: CASSLGRGQEKGEQYF. The CDR3, as DNA: TGTGCCAGCAGCTTGGGGCGGGGACAGGAGAAGGGCGAGCAGTACTTC. The genes are TRBV5-6 and TRBJ2-7; 8 nucleotides agree with TRBD1. Germline V gives CDR1 SGHDT, CDR2 YYEEEE. V was pared by 0 bases and J by 6 bases, with 11 bases of the junction left unmatched. This CDR3 spans 16 amino acids.